Presented here are 13 T cell receptor beta chains from one specimen sequenced in a study of immune evolution from preneoplasia to lung adenocarcinoma (dated by TCRdb to the early 2020s). The library was produced with the immunoSEQ multiplex PCR assay. TCRdb stores this immuneACCESS table with in-frame sequences only. Part of the clones is absent; in the studies checked, under half of the shortfall reflects unresolved V genes, and no reason is known for the rest. For this sample there are some 3,700 clones; 60% to 85% appear just once. 11% to 15% of the sample rests with the top ten. The sequenced sample consisted of FFPE minimally invasive lung adenocarcinoma tissue. The cell subset or site label here, explained by the study, means: micro-invasive lung adenocarcinoma (MIA). Receptors were obtained from a person aged 60-79 years with lung adenocarcinoma.

This chain joins TRBV5-6 and TRBJ2-5; D uncertain. Germline V gives CDR1 SGHDT, CDR2 YYEEEE. The CDR3 extends over 15 amino acids. Trimming took 0 bases from V and 1 from J, leaving 10 bases between them. CDR3 nucleotides: TGTGCCAGCAGCTTGGGGGTGAGAGTCCAAGAGACCCAGTACTTC. It translates to CASSLGVRVQETQYF.

This chain links TRBV5-4 with TRBJ2-5; 15 nucleotides align to TRBD2. Germline CDR1 and CDR2: SGHNT and YYREEE (reference sequence). This CDR3 comprises 18 residues. V was clipped by 5 bases and J by 4 bases; unmatched bases: 12. This CDR3 is CASSPGLAGGPGTETQYF. In nucleotides, the CDR3 is TGTGCCAGCAGTCCCGGACTAGCGGGAGGGCCGGGGACAGAGACCCAGTACTTC.

The chain uses TRBV6-1 and TRBJ2-7; 8 nucleotides agree with TRBD2. In germline, CDR1 is MNHNS, CDR2 SASEGT. This CDR3 spans 13 amino acids. The V segment lost 4 bases and the J segment 3 bases; nucleotides outside the gene matches: 2. The CDR3 protein is CASSVAGHYEQYF. The CDR3 nucleotides read TGTGCCAGCAGTGTAGCGGGGCACTACGAGCAGTACTTC.

CDR3 DNA sequence: TGTGCCAGCTCACCTTCATCCCTCTTAGCCAAAAACATTCAGTACTTC. Translated, it gives CASSPSSLLAKNIQYF. The chain has TRBV18 and TRBJ2-4, with D unresolved. The germline V gene has CDR1 KGHSH and CDR2 LQKENI. CDR3 length: 16 residues. Trimming left V 3 bases short and J 0 bases short, with 12 bases between.

The chain joins TRBV4-3 to TRBJ1-4; D call uncertain. The CDR3 loop spans 16 amino acids. CDR1 LGHNA and CDR2 YSLEER come from the germline V gene. The germline V and J ends were trimmed by 0 bases and 7 bases, with 15 bases remaining between them. The CDR3 nucleotides read TGCGCCAGCAGCCAAGAAGACCGAAGTAGGTTTGAAAAACTGTTTTTT. It yields the protein CASSQEDRSRFEKLFF.

The table lists this clone with a count of one. The gene calls are TRBV9 and TRBJ2-1, with 9 bases fitting TRBD2. The CDR3 contains 14 residues. Trimming at V came to 3 bases and at J to 5 bases, leaving 3 bases not matched to a gene. Germline V gene lookup returns CDR1 SGDLS and CDR2 YYNGEE. In DNA, the CDR3 is TGTGCCAGCAGCGGACTAGCGGACAACAATGAGCAGTTCTTC. Protein product: CASSGLADNNEQFF.

V gene TRBV7-9 combines with J gene TRBJ2-1; 8 bases map to TRBD2. The junction had 7 bases not matched to a gene; V was cut back by 3 bases and J by 6 bases. This CDR3 is 15 amino acids long. Germline V gives CDR1 SEHNR, CDR2 FQNEAQ (reference sequence). Written as DNA, the CDR3 is TGTGCCAGCAGCTTCGCGGGAGGCTTAGGCAATGAGCAGTTCTTC. It yields the protein CASSFAGGLGNEQFF. The full variable domain, in which reference TRBV7-9 and TRBJ2-1 provide the parts outside the CDR3, is DTGVSQNPRHKITKRGQNVTFRCDPISEHNRLYWYRQTLGQGPEFLTYFQNEAQLEKSRLLSDRFSAERPKGSFSTLEIQRTEQGDSAMYLCASSFAGGLGNEQFFGPGTRLTVL.

The chain carries TRBV29-1 and TRBJ1-1; TRBD1 matches at 8 bases. Losses at the gene ends were 2 bases for V and 1 base for J; bases not matched to a gene: 3. The germline CDR1 and CDR2 sequences are SQVTM and ANQGSEA. The CDR3 is made up of 14 amino acids. In DNA form, the CDR3 reads TGCAGCGTTGAATCCGGGACAGGGAACACTGAAGCTTTCTTT. Its protein is CSVESGTGNTEAFF.

This clone appeared a few times. The J gene is TRBJ1-2, the V gene TRBV25-1, with 7 bases fitting TRBD1. Germline loops: CDR1 MGHDK, CDR2 SYGVNS. V gave up 6 bases and J gave up 11 bases; unmatched junction bases: 12. This CDR3 has 13 amino acids. CDR3 sequence (DNA): TGTGCCAGCAGCTCCGGGACAGCCGCAGGATACACCTTC. Amino acid sequence: CASSSGTAAGYTF.

Only a few counts were recorded for this clone. This chain links TRBV29-1 with TRBJ2-3; 7 bases align to TRBD1. Germline-derived CDR1 and CDR2 are SQVTM and ANQGSEA. The CDR3 totals 16 residues. The V segment lost 0 bases and the J segment 3 bases; nucleotides outside the gene matches: 9. CDR3 loop: CSVEESEGAQTDTQYF. In DNA form, the CDR3 reads TGCAGCGTTGAAGAATCTGAGGGGGCGCAAACAGATACGCAGTATTTT.

The J gene is TRBJ2-2, the V gene TRBV25-1, with 11 bases lining up with TRBD2. The V segment lost 3 bases and the J segment 7 bases; nucleotides outside the gene matches: 10. Germline CDR1 reads MGHDK; CDR2 reads SYGVNS. This CDR3 has 17 residues. The CDR3 coding sequence is TGTGCCAGCAGTGACCCAACTAGCGGGAGAAATATCGGGGAGCTGTTTTTT. Encoded protein: CASSDPTSGRNIGELFF.

The rearrangement joins TRBV7-3 to TRBJ1-1; D is unresolved. The V gene's germline CDR1 is SGHTA and CDR2 FQGTGA. V shed 5 bases and J shed 0 bases, with 10 bases lying between them. The CDR3 runs 14 residues. DNA for the CDR3: TGTGCCAGCAGCCAAGGAGGGATGAACACTGAAGCTTTCTTT. Amino acid sequence: CASSQGGMNTEAFF.

The chain recombines TRBV14 with TRBJ2-7; D not certain. Germline CDR1 SGHDN, CDR2 FVKESK. CDR3 length: 13 amino acids. V was clipped by 4 bases and J by 9 bases, with 16 bases between them. The CDR3 spells CASSLVGSSAQYF. The CDR3 region has the DNA TGTGCCAGCAGCCTGGTGGGAAGCTCGGCGCAGTACTTC.